This TCR beta chain was captured by sequencing in a study of cytomegalovirus exposure and HLA in healthy donors. Study-level points and caveats: The TCR clusters that emerged in the first cohort tended, a later analysis found, to co-occur in the 110 or so validation repertoires. The listing of 150 to 200 TCR beta chains classed them as cytomegalovirus-associated. In vitro checks showed that a few CMV-associated chains really do target CMV antigens. TCR sequences were mostly rare, though some public TCRs occurred in many donors.

For this clone: The target antigen is unknown.

Generated by immunoSEQ multiplex PCR, the TCRdb table keeps only in-frame clones and is missing some. The sample consists of about 360,000 clones, roughly 89% of them appearing once. The receptor was isolated from a woman between 18 and 30 years old in good health and CMV-seronegative. Sequencing was carried out using PBMCs.

CDR3: CASSTAGTWGTEAFF. CDR3 nucleotide sequence: TGTGCCAGCAGCACCGCCGGGACATGGGGCACTGAAGCTTTCTTT. The genes are TRBV11-2 and TRBJ1-1, with a possible D match to TRBD1 (6 bases). Trimming left V 5 bases short and J 4 bases short, with 17 bases between. Germline V gene lookup returns CDR1 SGHAT and CDR2 FQNNGV. The CDR3 length is 15 residues.